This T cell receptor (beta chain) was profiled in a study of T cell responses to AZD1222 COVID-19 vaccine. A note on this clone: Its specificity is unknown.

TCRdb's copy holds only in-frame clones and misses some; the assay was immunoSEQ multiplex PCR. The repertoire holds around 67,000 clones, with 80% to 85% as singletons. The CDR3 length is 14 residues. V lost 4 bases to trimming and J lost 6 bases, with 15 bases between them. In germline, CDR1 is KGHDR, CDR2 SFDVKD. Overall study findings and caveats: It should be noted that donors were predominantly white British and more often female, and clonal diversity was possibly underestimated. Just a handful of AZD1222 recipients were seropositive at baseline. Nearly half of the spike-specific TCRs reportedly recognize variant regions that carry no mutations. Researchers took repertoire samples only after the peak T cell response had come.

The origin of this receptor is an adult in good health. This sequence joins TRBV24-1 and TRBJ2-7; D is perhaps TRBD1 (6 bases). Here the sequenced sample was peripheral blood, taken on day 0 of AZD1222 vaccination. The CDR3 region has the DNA TGTGCCACCAGTGAGCCGGGACAAGAAGGCGAGCAGTACTTC. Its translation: CATSEPGQEGEQYF.